The next 7 T cell receptor beta chains were all read from a single sample in a study of OX40 agonist ivuxolimab in advanced cancers. Data came from immunoSEQ multiplex PCR; TCRdb stores just in-frame clones and leaves some out. The sample holds approximately 130,000 clones, approximately 90% seen once. The sample in question was CD4+ or CD8+ T cells sorted from blood, obtained in a trial of the OX40 agonist ivuxolimab. The receptors stem from an adult with an advanced solid tumor such as melanoma, head and neck, liver or kidney cancer.

V usage is TRBV21-1 and J usage is TRBJ2-1; TRBD2 is the table's D call and was not checked against the DNA. TRBV21-1 is labeled a pseudogene. The CDR3 spans 13 residues. This CDR3 reads CASNGFGGSEQFF. The CDR3 region has the DNA TGTGCCAGCAACGGATTCGGCGGGAGTGAGCAGTTCTTC.

V is TRBV6-5 and J is TRBJ1-5, with TRBD1 identical over 7 bases. The CDR3 covers 14 residues. The V segment lost 7 bases and the J segment 4 bases; nucleotides outside the gene matches: 7. CDR1 MNHEY and CDR2 SVGAGI come from the germline V gene. The CDR3 protein is CASNQGVVNQPQHF. CDR3 bases: TGTGCCAGCAATCAGGGGGTGGTGAATCAGCCCCAGCATTTT.

The CDR3, as DNA: TGTGCCAGTAAACCGGGACAGGGAGTCTACGAGCAGTACTTC. It encodes CASKPGQGVYEQYF. The chain joins TRBV19 to TRBJ2-7, with 9 nucleotides matching TRBD1. This CDR3 has 14 residues. V lost 7 bases and J lost 3; bases outside the gene matches: 7. Germline CDR1 LNHDA, CDR2 SQIVND (reference sequence).

The V call is TRBV28, the J call TRBJ2-1, with a possible D match to TRBD1 (6 bases). Germline V gene data show CDR1 as MDHEN and CDR2 as SYDVKM. Trimming removed 7 bases from V and 4 bases from J, with 17 bases in between. This CDR3 spans 15 amino acids. CDR3 coding DNA: TGTGCCAGCACCATCCCGGGACATTTGTACAATGAGCAGTTCTTC. It translates to CASTIPGHLYNEQFF.

The genes are TRBV9 and TRBJ2-1, with 8 nucleotides matching TRBD2. The CDR3 consists of 14 residues. The V segment lost 0 bases and the J segment 5 bases; nucleotides outside the gene matches: 1. The germline V gene has CDR1 SGDLS and CDR2 YYNGEE. CDR3 DNA sequence: TGTGCCAGCAGCGTAGTTAGCGGGGACAATGAGCAGTTCTTC. Translating gives CASSVVSGDNEQFF.

This chain links TRBV6-1 with TRBJ1-1; D is undetermined. The CDR3 totals 15 residues. From germline, CDR1 is MNHNS and CDR2 SASEGT. The V and J ends lost 3 bases and 1 base respectively, with 12 bases between them. CDR3 in amino acids: CASSDSTVGNTEAFF. DNA of the CDR3: TGTGCCAGCAGTGATAGCACAGTTGGGAACACTGAAGCTTTCTTT.

This clone was observed a few times. The chain links TRBV9 to TRBJ2-1; 9 bases are shared with TRBD1. The junction had 11 bases not matched to a gene; V was cut back by 4 bases and J by 3 bases. The germline V gene has CDR1 SGDLS and CDR2 YYNGEE. The CDR3 runs to 17 residues. The CDR3 is CASSPRMTGGIYNEQFF. In DNA form, the CDR3 reads TGTGCCAGCAGCCCCCGAATGACAGGGGGTATCTACAATGAGCAGTTCTTC.